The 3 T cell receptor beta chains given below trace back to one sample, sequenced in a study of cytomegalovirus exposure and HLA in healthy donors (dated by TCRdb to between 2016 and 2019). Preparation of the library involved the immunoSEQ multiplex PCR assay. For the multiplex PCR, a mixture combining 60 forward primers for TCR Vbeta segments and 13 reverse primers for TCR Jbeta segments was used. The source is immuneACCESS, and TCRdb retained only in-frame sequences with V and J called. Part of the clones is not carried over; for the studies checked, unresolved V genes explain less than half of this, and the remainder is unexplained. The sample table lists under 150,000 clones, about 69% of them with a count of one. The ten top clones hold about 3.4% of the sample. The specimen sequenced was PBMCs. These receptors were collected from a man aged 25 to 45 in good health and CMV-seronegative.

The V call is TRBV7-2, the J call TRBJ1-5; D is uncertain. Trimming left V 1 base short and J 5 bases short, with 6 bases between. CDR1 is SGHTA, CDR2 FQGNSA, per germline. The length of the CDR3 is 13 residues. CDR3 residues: CASSLVRDQPQHF. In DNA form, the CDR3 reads TGTGCCAGCAGCTTAGTGCGTGATCAGCCCCAGCATTTT.

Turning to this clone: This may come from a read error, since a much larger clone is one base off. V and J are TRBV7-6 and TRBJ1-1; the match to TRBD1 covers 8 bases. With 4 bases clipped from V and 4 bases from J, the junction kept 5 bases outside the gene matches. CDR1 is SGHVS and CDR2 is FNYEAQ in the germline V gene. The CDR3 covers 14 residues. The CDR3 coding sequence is TGTGCCAGCAGCTCGGACAGGGAGAGCACTGAAGCTTTCTTT. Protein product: CASSSDRESTEAFF.

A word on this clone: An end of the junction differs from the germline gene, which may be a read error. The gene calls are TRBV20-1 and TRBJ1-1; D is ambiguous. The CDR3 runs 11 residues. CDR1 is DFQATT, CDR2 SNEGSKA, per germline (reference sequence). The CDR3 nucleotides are TGCAGTGCTAGAGACCAAGCCACAGAAGGCTTT. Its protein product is CSARDQATEGF.